The rows below give T cell receptor beta chains drawn from one sample of a study of monozygotic twins with inflammatory bowel disease. TCRdb reworked the 5' RACE reads into one entry per CDR3 protein, no DNA. The repertoire table contains some 190,000 distinct CDR3 sequences. Sequencing was carried out using blood. These TCRs come from a human donor with ulcerative colitis or Crohn's disease, or a healthy co-twin of an affected twin (not recorded which). The CDR3 runs from the conserved cysteine through the conserved F or W.

J gene: TRBJ1-5; V gene: TRBV7-9; CDR3 protein: CASSLGTGYQPQHF
J gene: TRBJ1-1; V gene: TRBV28; CDR3 protein: CASSLRHVAEAFF
J gene: TRBJ2-2; V gene: TRBV30; CDR3 protein: CAWSTQGANTGELFF
J gene: TRBJ1-1; V gene: TRBV5-1; CDR3 protein: CASGQGRYNTEAFF
J gene: TRBJ1-5; V gene: TRBV28; CDR3 protein: CASSPRTARLSNQPQHF
J gene: TRBJ2-2; V gene: TRBV7-3; CDR3 protein: CASSSQALTGLDTGELFF
J gene: TRBJ2-7; V gene: TRBV11-1; CDR3 protein: CASGTGAYYEQYF
J gene: TRBJ2-2; V gene: TRBV7-9; CDR3 protein: CVSSPQGPNTGELFF
J gene: TRBJ2-7; V gene: TRBV7-9; CDR3 protein: CASSLWDSYEQYF
J gene: TRBJ1-1; V gene: TRBV6-5; CDR3 protein: CASRAGPNTEAFF
J gene: TRBJ2-2; V gene: TRBV20-1; CDR3 protein: CSATGQAGELFF
J gene: TRBJ2-2; V gene: TRBV19; CDR3 protein: CASSSRGSSAGELFF
J gene: TRBJ1-6; V gene: TRBV5-1; CDR3 protein: CASSLDTGLGSPLHF
J gene: TRBJ1-3; V gene: TRBV10-3; CDR3 protein: CAISDSRSGNTIYF
J gene: TRBJ2-1; V gene: TRBV7-2; CDR3 protein: CASTHAPGQGNNEQFF
J gene: TRBJ1-1; V gene: TRBV20-1; CDR3 protein: CSAAGTTEGNTEAFF
J gene: TRBJ1-6; V gene: TRBV12-3/TRBV12-4; CDR3 protein: CASRGGTGTNSPLHF
J gene: TRBJ1-1; V gene: TRBV7-6; CDR3 protein: CASSRRDRENTEAFF
J gene: TRBJ2-1; V gene: TRBV11-2; CDR3 protein: CASSLLSGTSGRGNEQFF
J gene: TRBJ2-1; V gene: TRBV7-2; CDR3 protein: CASSIQGYVYNEQFF
J gene: TRBJ1-4; V gene: TRBV30; CDR3 protein: CAWSVREKLFF
J gene: TRBJ1-5; V gene: TRBV6-5; CDR3 protein: CASSYVAGGQPQHF
J gene: TRBJ2-6; V gene: TRBV5-4; CDR3 protein: CASSLVWGYHSSGANVLTF
J gene: TRBJ2-3; V gene: TRBV2; CDR3 protein: CASRTGSSTDTQYF
J gene: TRBJ2-1; V gene: TRBV5-1; CDR3 protein: CASSWMPGEGDNEQFF
J gene: TRBJ2-7; V gene: TRBV5-1; CDR3 protein: CASKRADTYEQYF
J gene: TRBJ1-1; V gene: TRBV30; CDR3 protein: CARTSGLRNTEAFF
J gene: TRBJ2-7; V gene: TRBV12-3/TRBV12-4; CDR3 protein: CASNPGQNYEQYF
J gene: TRBJ2-3; V gene: TRBV18; CDR3 protein: CASSPPGQVSQYF
J gene: TRBJ2-1; V gene: TRBV5-6; CDR3 protein: CASSSRQGPYNEQFF
J gene: TRBJ2-4; V gene: TRBV20-1; CDR3 protein: CSALPGLASLGKNMQYF
J gene: TRBJ1-4; V gene: TRBV4-2; CDR3 protein: CASSQEGGRDEKLFF
J gene: TRBJ2-1; V gene: TRBV20-1; CDR3 protein: CSARDSPGASGNNEQFF
J gene: TRBJ2-1; V gene: TRBV5-4; CDR3 protein: CASSFVSGGLRNEQFF
J gene: TRBJ1-2; V gene: TRBV18; CDR3 protein: CASSPLGPGQGANYGYTF
J gene: TRBJ2-7; V gene: TRBV19; CDR3 protein: CASSMGQGMDEQYF
J gene: TRBJ1-4; V gene: TRBV20-1; CDR3 protein: CSASEAAVREKLFF
J gene: TRBJ1-1; V gene: TRBV5-1; CDR3 protein: CASSLDGGPNTEAFF
J gene: TRBJ2-2; V gene: TRBV11-2; CDR3 protein: CASSLDFGRGSTGELFF
J gene: TRBJ2-1; V gene: TRBV6-6; CDR3 protein: CASSYRDTNEQFF
J gene: TRBJ1-1; V gene: TRBV7-9; CDR3 protein: CASSLGQGVYTEAFF
J gene: TRBJ2-1; V gene: TRBV5-4; CDR3 protein: CASSLQVLALYNEQFF
J gene: TRBJ2-6; V gene: TRBV12-3/TRBV12-4; CDR3 protein: CASSLEPGQGISGANVLTF
J gene: TRBJ1-1; V gene: TRBV7-3; CDR3 protein: CASSPATGAAEAFF
J gene: TRBJ1-6; V gene: TRBV28; CDR3 protein: CASSPRQGARDSPLHF
J gene: TRBJ2-3; V gene: TRBV7-9; CDR3 protein: CASSLQGAGRTDTQYF
J gene: TRBJ1-2; V gene: TRBV29-1; CDR3 protein: CSVAGHNYGYTF
J gene: TRBJ2-1; V gene: TRBV5-1; CDR3 protein: CASSLGLGRSSEQFF
J gene: TRBJ2-1; V gene: TRBV29-1; CDR3 protein: CSVDGASGPKQFF
J gene: TRBJ1-1; V gene: TRBV29-1; CDR3 protein: CSAARQGPEAFF
J gene: TRBJ2-1; V gene: TRBV12-3/TRBV12-4; CDR3 protein: CASREPGTGGHEQFF
J gene: TRBJ2-6; V gene: TRBV7-9; CDR3 protein: CASLPTGYSGANVLTF
J gene: TRBJ2-1; V gene: TRBV27; CDR3 protein: CASSRAGGPYNEQFF
J gene: TRBJ1-1; V gene: TRBV18; CDR3 protein: CASSPRGESTEAFF
J gene: TRBJ2-2; V gene: TRBV13; CDR3 protein: CASSPRVGRRNTGELFF
J gene: TRBJ2-7; V gene: TRBV5-5; CDR3 protein: CASSPWDVLSEQYF
J gene: TRBJ2-1; V gene: TRBV7-6; CDR3 protein: CASSLVRTASYNEQFF
J gene: TRBJ2-3; V gene: TRBV2; CDR3 protein: CASRGTVTDTQYF
J gene: TRBJ1-4; V gene: TRBV28; CDR3 protein: CASSFGVEKLFF